The 16 T cell receptor beta chains listed next were all sequenced from one sample in a study of immune heterogeneity within non-small cell lung tumors. Bulk tumor genomic DNA served as template, at roughly 630 ng per sample. Collection of several biopsies per primary tumor, spaced far apart, took place during surgery. Untreated, newly diagnosed non-small cell lung cancer patients underwent curative surgery. Amplification of the TCR beta CDR3 was achieved through multiplex PCR with 32 V and 13 J primers. TCRdb independently ran MiXCR on the multiplex PCR reads; one entry per CDR3 protein. The sample lists about 3,300 distinct CDR3 sequences; around a quarter were seen once. Source material: lung tumor tissue. The source of these receptors is a man between 60 and 70 years old with non-small cell lung cancer.

With regard to this clonotype: With a much larger clone just one base away, this may be a read error. The chain recombines TRBV6-1 with TRBJ2-3, with a tentative D call TRBD1 (6 bases). The CDR3 spans 14 residues. Germline assignment: CDR1 MNHNS and CDR2 SASEGT. The CDR3 sequence: CVSSPGRGRDTQYF. In nucleotides, the CDR3 is TGTGTCAGCAGCCCCGGAAGGGGGAGAGATACGCAGTATTTT.

In this sample, this clonotype turned up a few times. This chain connects TRBV2 to TRBJ2-3; weak D call: TRBD2 (5 bases). The germline V gene has CDR1 SNHLY and CDR2 FYNNEI. The CDR3 totals 13 residues. Deletions cut 8 bases from V and 4 bases from J, with 13 bases between. CDR3 nucleotide sequence: TGTGCCAGCGCGCTAGCAACGCCAGATACGCAGTATTTT. Protein sequence: CASALATPDTQYF.

This clonotype has just a few counts. The chain couples TRBV27 to TRBJ2-6; 7 bases map to TRBD1. This CDR3 contains 16 residues. The junction had 8 bases not matched to a gene; V was cut back by 5 bases and J by 4 bases. Germline values: CDR1 MNHEY, CDR2 SMNVEV (reference sequence). CDR3: CASSPRQGSGANVLTF. Here the CDR3 DNA reads TGTGCCAGCAGTCCCCGACAGGGTTCGGGGGCCAACGTCCTGACTTTC.

This clonotype was seen a few times. CDR3 coding DNA: TGCAGTGCTAGAGGTCTAGCGACGAGCTCCTACAATGAGCAGTTCTTC. Protein: CSARGLATSSYNEQFF. The chain couples TRBV20-1 to TRBJ2-1; D is possibly TRBD2 (6 bases). V was trimmed by 1 base and J by 0 bases, leaving 13 bases between them. Germline V CDR1 and CDR2: DFQATT, SNEGSKA (reference sequence). This CDR3 spans 16 amino acids.

The chain combines TRBV9 with TRBJ2-1; maybe TRBD1 (6 bases). Trimming left V 0 bases short and J 7 bases short, with 20 bases between. CDR3 length equals 17 residues. Germline V gene sequence: CDR1 SGDLS, CDR2 YYNGEE. CDR3 protein: CASSVGHRVGLFNEQFF. DNA of the CDR3: TGTGCCAGCAGCGTAGGCCACAGGGTAGGCCTCTTTAATGAGCAGTTCTTC. Full variable domain (outside the CDR3, taken from reference TRBV9 and TRBJ2-1): DSGVTQTPKHLITATGQRVTLRCSPRSGDLSVYWYQQSLDQGLQFLIQYYNGEERAKGNILERFSAQQFPDLHSELNLSSLELGDSALYFCASSVGHRVGLFNEQFFGPGTRLTVL.

Concerning this clonotype: Compared with germline, one end of the junction differs, possibly owing to a read error. This chain connects TRBV12-3 or TRBV12-4 to TRBJ2-2; D gene ambiguous. The length of the CDR3 is 12 residues. CDR3 sequence: CANSFPTGELFF. As DNA, the CDR3 is TGTGCCAACAGTTTTCCCACCGGGGAGCTGTTTTTT.

On this clonotype itself: This sequence may be a read error, since a much larger clone differs from it by one base. The chain carries TRBV30 and TRBJ2-7; D is perhaps TRBD1 or TRBD2 (5 bases each). V lost 1 base and J lost 1, with 14 bases in between. CDR1 is GTSNPN and CDR2 is SVGIG in the germline V gene (reference sequence). The CDR3 loop spans 15 amino acids. The CDR3 here is CAWSAGTDCSYEQYF. The CDR3 bases are TGTGCCTGGAGTGCCGGGACGGATTGTTCCTACGAGCAGTACTTC.

Worth noting for this clonotype: Given a much more abundant clone one base away, this may be a read error. CDR3 nucleotides: TGTGCCTGGAAACGGGGGGCCTACAAGCAGTACTTC. Protein product: CAWKRGAYKQYF. The rearrangement joins TRBV30 to TRBJ2-7; D is perhaps TRBD2 (7 bases). Looked up from germline, CDR1 is GTSNPN and CDR2 is SVGIG (reference sequence). This CDR3 is built from 12 residues.

The rearrangement links TRBV20-1 to TRBJ2-5; TRBD1 might be the D (5 bases). CDR1 is DFQATT and CDR2 is SNEGSKA in the germline V gene (reference sequence). V lost 4 bases and J lost 4, with 10 bases in between. This CDR3 has 12 amino acids. As DNA, the CDR3 is TGCAGTGCTACCCCCCAGGGAGAGACCCAGTACTTC. This gives the protein CSATPQGETQYF.

On this clonotype itself: A read error may explain this, as a much larger clone is one base away. V usage is TRBV19 and J usage is TRBJ2-1; tentatively, D is TRBD2 (6 bases). CDR1 LNHDA and CDR2 SQIVND come from the germline V gene (reference sequence). The CDR3 spans 13 residues. CDR3 coding DNA: TGTGCCAGTAGTCTAGCAGGGAGGAATGAGAAGTTCTTC. Encoded protein: CASSLAGRNEKFF.

This clonotype has a handful of counts. V gene TRBV27 combines with J gene TRBJ1-5; no reliable D call. Trimming pared 1 base from V and 1 base from J, leaving 14 bases between. The CDR3 covers 17 residues. Germline V CDR1 and CDR2: MNHEY, SMNVEV (reference sequence). CDR3 sequence: CASSLFARVLSNQPQHF. CDR3 in DNA: TGTGCCAGCAGTTTATTTGCTCGGGTTTTAAGCAATCAGCCCCAGCATTTT.

By share of the sample, this clonotype is medium-sized. This sequence joins TRBV28 and TRBJ1-5; tentatively, D is TRBD1 (5 bases). The V end was cut by 6 bases, the J end by 10 bases, with 13 bases between. This CDR3 is 12 amino acids long. Germline V gene sequence: CDR1 MDHEN, CDR2 SYDVKM. The CDR3 nucleotides are TGTGCCAGCAGCCTCCCGGGACGTCCCCAGCATTTT. Its translation: CASSLPGRPQHF.

This clonotype is termed large. The V and J genes are TRBV19 and TRBJ2-1; 11 nucleotides match TRBD2. This CDR3 region has 21 residues. Germline V gives CDR1 LNHDA, CDR2 SQIVND (reference sequence). Germline trimming cut 2 bases from V and 0 bases from J; bases unmatched to any gene: 15. CDR3 amino acids: CASSIQGTGTSGLSSYNEQFF. The CDR3 DNA reads as TGTGCCAGTAGTATACAAGGAACCGGGACTAGCGGCCTCAGCTCCTACAATGAGCAGTTCTTC.

The chain joins TRBV10-3 to TRBJ2-3, with TRBD2 matching over 8 bases. CDR3 length: 12 residues. Germline CDR1 reads ENHRY; CDR2 reads SYGVKD. The DNA for the CDR3 is TGTGTGACAGCGGGAGTGGGAGATACGCAGTATTTT. As protein: CVTAGVGDTQYF.

By frequency in the sample, this clonotype is medium-sized (0.01 to 0.1%). The rearrangement joins TRBV10-3 to TRBJ2-7; D is ambiguous. Germline lookup yields CDR1 ENHRY and CDR2 SYGVKD. This CDR3 has 11 residues. V shed 7 bases and J shed 5 bases, with 9 bases lying between them. The CDR3 DNA is TGTGCCATCAAGATGATTGACGAGCAGTACTTC. Translating it yields CAIKMIDEQYF.

The rearrangement links TRBV6-1 to TRBJ1-5, with TRBD1 identical over 7 bases. Per germline, CDR1 MNHNS and CDR2 SASEGT. CDR3 length: 14 residues. With 6 bases clipped from V and 7 bases from J, the junction kept 9 bases outside the gene matches. In nucleotides, the CDR3 is TGTGCCAGCAGGGCTGGGAGAGGGGGCCAGCCCCAGCATTTT. It yields the protein CASRAGRGGQPQHF.